This T cell receptor (beta chain) came from a study of blood T cell repertoires in COVID-19. As processed by the authors: Reference gene primer amplification gave nucleated cell count estimates. Sequencing was performed with immunoSEQ multiplex PCR; in TCRdb, only in-frame clones are kept and a portion is missing. D and trimming come from the DNA, and the V and J calls and clone size come from that table. The repertoire holds 30,000 to 45,000 clones, with 78% as singletons. J gave up 2 bases and V 4 bases, and 11 bases lay outside the gene matches. Germline V lookup: CDR1 SGHRS, CDR2 YFSETQ. This CDR3 contains 16 residues.

The origin of this receptor is a man in his fifties or sixties with acute or convalescent COVID-19. The rearrangement uses TRBV5-1 and TRBJ1-1, with 7 bases identical to TRBD1. Sequenced material: peripheral blood. For the CDR3, the DNA is TGCGCCAGCAGCCCTCGGGGGACAGACTCCAACACTGAAGCTTTCTTT. The encoded protein is CASSPRGTDSNTEAFF.